A selection of T cell receptor beta chains follows, all from one sample in a study of chemoradiotherapy in HPV16-positive cancers. Only in-frame clones appear in the TCRdb table, and some are missing; sequencing was by immunoSEQ multiplex PCR. The sample shows more than 12,000 clones, roughly 93% of them seen only once. The material was blood, obtained from a patient who underwent chemoradiotherapy. Every receptor here comes from a human donor with HPV-associated anogenital cancer. The CDR3 runs from the conserved cysteine through the conserved F or W. D genes are given only for firm matches. Size tells how often a clone was seen (once, few, many) or the class of an expanded clone, and some rows leave it out.

>-|TRBV19|TRBJ2-7|-
TGTGCCAGTAGTACCAAACACCCCTACGAGCAGTACTTC
CASSTKHPYEQYF
>-|TRBV19|TRBJ1-2|-
TGTGCCAGTAGTATAACTGACAGATCTGGCTACACCTTC
CASSITDRSGYTF
>-|TRBV20-1|TRBJ1-1|-
TGCAGTGCCCAACTAAACACTGAAGCTTTCTTT
CSAQLNTEAFF
>-|TRBV25-1|TRBJ1-6|-
TGTGCCAGCAGTGAATCTGGTCAGGGTGATAATTCACCCCTCCACTTT
CASSESGQGDNSPLHF
>-|TRBV9|TRBJ2-2|-
TGTGCCAGCAGCCCCCCCATGATGAGAGGCACCGGGGAGCTGTTTTTT
CASSPPMMRGTGELFF
>-|TRBV7-9|TRBJ1-2|-
TGTGCCAGCAGCTTAATGGGGCAGGCCCTCTATGGCTACACCTTC
CASSLMGQALYGYTF
>once|TRBV7-2|TRBJ1-5|-
TGTGCCAGCAGCTTAGAAGGGGCGCGACCCCAGCATTTT
CASSLEGARPQHF
>-|TRBV5-6|TRBJ1-2|TRBD1
TGTGCCAGCAGCTGGAGGACAGGGGATGGCTACACCTTC
CASSWRTGDGYTF
>-|TRBV4-2|TRBJ2-3|TRBD2
TGTGCCAGCAGCCAAGCGGGACTACCACCGTATAGCACAGATACGCAGTATTTT
CASSQAGLPPYSTDTQYF
>few|TRBV5-1|TRBJ2-2|-
TGCGCCAGCAGCCCGGGGGGGACAGGGAACACCGGGGAGCTGTTTTTT
CASSPGGTGNTGELFF